These 3 T cell receptor beta chains were sequenced from one sample in a study of blood T cell repertoires in COVID-19. Data came from immunoSEQ multiplex PCR; TCRdb stores just in-frame clones and leaves some out. Of approximately 140,000 clones in the sample, 85% to 90% were seen once. Sequenced input: peripheral blood. The receptors stem from a man younger than 35 with COVID-19, enrolled during active disease.

This chain connects TRBV6-6 to TRBJ2-2; D ambiguous. The CDR3 has 12 residues. Per the germline V gene, CDR1 is MNHNY and CDR2 is SVGAGI (reference sequence). V dropped 2 bases and J dropped 5 bases, with 3 bases sitting between them. The CDR3 loop is CASSYQTGELFF. CDR3 nucleotides: TGTGCCAGCAGTTACCAGACCGGGGAGCTGTTTTTT.

The chain recombines TRBV19 with TRBJ2-5; 8 bases agree with TRBD1. There are 12 residues in the CDR3. From germline, CDR1 is LNHDA and CDR2 SQIVND (reference sequence). The V and J ends lost 9 bases and 1 base, in that order; junction bases with no gene match: 1. The CDR3 DNA sequence: TGTGCCAGCACAGGGGGCCAAGAGACCCAGTACTTC. It specifies CASTGGQETQYF.

This sequence joins TRBV3-1 (or the pseudogene TRBV3-2) and TRBJ2-1; 9 nucleotides line up with TRBD2. Germline V lookup: CDR1 LGHDT, CDR2 YNNKEL (reference sequence). V shed 4 bases, J shed 4 bases, and the junction held 14 bases outside the gene matches. CDR3 length: 18 residues. CDR3 sequence: CASSRISGRFSGYNEQFF. In DNA form, the CDR3 reads TGTGCCAGCAGCCGGATTAGCGGGAGATTCTCGGGATACAATGAGCAGTTCTTC.